The T cell receptor (beta chain) under discussion was sequenced for a study of Graves' ophthalmopathy and Graves' hyperthyroidism (dated by TCRdb to the late 2010s). Notes on the research overall: Peripheral blood was collected at initial diagnosis, before any treatment. For independent validation, a separate cohort was made up of 18 to 20 hyperthyroidism patients plus 17 patients who later progressed from hyperthyroidism to ophthalmopathy. The 100 discovery patients were randomly divided into training and test sets at a 7:3 ratio. T-cell repertoires of thyroid tissue and blood were compared in more than 5 hyperthyroidism patients. Once sampling was done, hyperthyroidism patients were given methimazole at a starting dose of 30 mg daily, while ophthalmopathy patients were given high-dose intravenous methylprednisolone. To explore V-J signatures distinguishing ophthalmopathy from hyperthyroidism, a discovery set of 100 patients (roughly 45 ophthalmopathy, some 57 stable hyperthyroidism) was enrolled. The study used signatures of the TCR beta repertoire to tell Graves' ophthalmopathy apart from Graves' hyperthyroidism and to predict which patients would progress to ophthalmopathy. In total, 135 blood samples were TCR-sequenced: 40 to 45 ophthalmopathy, approximately 80 hyperthyroidism and around 17 hyperthyroidism-to-ophthalmopathy patients.

The CDR3, cysteine through phenylalanine, is 15 amino acids long. Here the CDR3 DNA is all that survives: 45 bases in frame from base 1. The junction shows trimming of 5 bases on V and 0 bases on J, and the gene matches do not reach 4 bases of it. What the study reported, not specific to this receptor: In cross-validation, the 13-signature model distinguished ophthalmopathy from stable hyperthyroidism with around 86% sensitivity and about 81% specificity, while in the test set the corresponding values were about 80% and 75%. Among expanded thyroid clonotypes with frequency above 0.001, most also showed up in blood, which suggests that blood repertoires may reflect the thyroid immune response. In validation, the model predicted ophthalmopathy progression with more than 70% sensitivity and approximately 72% specificity; some 13 predicted patients were CT-confirmed with GO in a median of roughly 6.8 months. No statistical method was used to set the sample size in advance, and the investigators knew which group each participant was assigned to.

For repertoire sequencing, TCR beta CDR3 regions were amplified from RNA transcripts. HTBI primers and the Qiagen OneStep RT-PCR kit were used in a first-round RT-PCR, which was followed by a second-round multiplex PCR, size selection and purification. Sequencing of the libraries was carried out on an Illumina HiSeq2000 in paired-end mode with 100 bp reads. Concerning the study's data processing: Reads were processed with SOAPnuke, discarding reads with adapters, uncalled bases, mean Phred below 15, or no exact constant-primer or identifier match. COPE v1.2.5 was used to merge high-quality paired reads. Each unique nucleotide sequence was treated as a clonotype, and MiTCR v1.1 was used to align the clonotypes to the IMGT TRB V, D and J references. The analysis was limited to V-J combinations with a frequency above 0.0001, which together covered just over 98% of the repertoires. For each V-J combination, a TCR clonal expansion and chaos score was defined as the ratio of F50 clonal expansion to chaos observed in the TCRdist matrix. Welch's t-statistics and random forest were used to reduce the features to approximately 13 V-J combinations, which were then used as input to a naive Bayes classifier. Thyroid-blood repertoire similarity was quantified with the Morisita-Horn index. TCRdb handled the public reads itself, with Q25 trimming in fastp and clone calling in MiXCR, and kept productive beta chains. Each record represents a unique CDR3 protein, reported with the most common genes and DNA among its rows. The V and J calls and clone size come from TCRdb's table, not from the authors' own analysis. The sample yields about 500,000 distinct CDR3 sequences; 13% to 15% were counted once. About 10% of the sample is taken by the ten largest.

Comments on this clonotype: The clone's antigen remains unknown. No quality values exist for individual bases; no much larger clone is one base distant.

The ophthalmopathy patients had moderately to severely active disease, with a Clinical Activity Score of 3 or higher, a NOSPECS grade of 4 or higher, and a disease duration of less than 3 months. Patients with other autoimmune diseases, uncontrolled infections, pregnancy or lactation were excluded. Diagnosis was based on clinical symptoms, serum thyroxine, TRAb, thyroid ultrasound and orbital computed tomography. PBMCs were isolated from about 10 ml of fresh peripheral blood by Ficoll-Paque density gradient centrifugation. Trizol reagent was used to extract the total RNA, and its quality was then checked on an Agilent 2100 Bioanalyzer.

The source of this sequence is a woman aged 25 to 45 with Graves' ophthalmopathy. Donor details come from another sample of the same person, matched by shared clones. Rearrangement joined TRBV12-3 or TRBV12-4 to TRBJ2-4; TRBD1 fits 7 bases in the junction. The source material was blood. The CDR3 has the sequence CASSIHRGAKNIQYF. The sequenced DNA: TGTGCCAGCAGTATCCACAGGGGAGCCAAAAACATTCAGTACTTC.